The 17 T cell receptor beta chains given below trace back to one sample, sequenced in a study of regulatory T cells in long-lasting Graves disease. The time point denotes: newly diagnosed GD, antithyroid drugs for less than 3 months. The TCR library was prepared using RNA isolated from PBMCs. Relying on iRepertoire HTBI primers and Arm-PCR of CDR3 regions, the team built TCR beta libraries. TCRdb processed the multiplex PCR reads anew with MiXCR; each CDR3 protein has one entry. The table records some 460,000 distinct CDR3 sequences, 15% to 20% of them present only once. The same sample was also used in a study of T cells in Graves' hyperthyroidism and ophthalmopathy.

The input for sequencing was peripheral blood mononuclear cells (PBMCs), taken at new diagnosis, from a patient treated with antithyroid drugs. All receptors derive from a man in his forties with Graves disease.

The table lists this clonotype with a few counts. Here the CDR3 reads CAISDYGKSGYTF. The CDR3 bases are TGTGCCATCAGTGACTACGGAAAGTCCGGCTACACCTTC. V is TRBV10-3 and J is TRBJ1-2; D gene ambiguous. CDR1 and CDR2 (germline): ENHRY, SYGVKD. V shed 3 bases and J shed 8 bases, with 13 bases lying between them. The CDR3 is made up of 13 amino acids.

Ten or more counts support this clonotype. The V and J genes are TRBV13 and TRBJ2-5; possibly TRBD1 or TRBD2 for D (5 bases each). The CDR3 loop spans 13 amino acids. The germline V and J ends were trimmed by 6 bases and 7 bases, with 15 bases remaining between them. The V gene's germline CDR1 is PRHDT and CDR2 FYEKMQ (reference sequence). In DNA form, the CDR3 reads TGTGCCAGCAGTATGGGACGGGTTGTGACCCAGTACTTC. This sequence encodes CASSMGRVVTQYF.

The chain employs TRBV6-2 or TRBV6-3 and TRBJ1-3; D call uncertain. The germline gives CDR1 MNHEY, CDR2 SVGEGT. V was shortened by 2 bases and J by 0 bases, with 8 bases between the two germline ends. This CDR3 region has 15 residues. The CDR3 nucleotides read TGTGCCAGCAGTTACGCAGGTCCCTCTGGAAACACCATATATTTT. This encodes CASSYAGPSGNTIYF.

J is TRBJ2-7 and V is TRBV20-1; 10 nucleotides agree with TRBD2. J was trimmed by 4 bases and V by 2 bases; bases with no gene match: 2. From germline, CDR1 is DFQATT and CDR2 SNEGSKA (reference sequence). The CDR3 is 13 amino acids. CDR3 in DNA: TGCAGTGCTAGATGGACTAGCGGATACGAGCAGTACTTC. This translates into CSARWTSGYEQYF.

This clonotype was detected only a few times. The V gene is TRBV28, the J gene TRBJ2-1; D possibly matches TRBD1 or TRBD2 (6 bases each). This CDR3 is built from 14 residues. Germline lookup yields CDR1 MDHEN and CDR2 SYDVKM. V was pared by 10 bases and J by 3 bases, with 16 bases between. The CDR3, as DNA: TGTGCCACAAAGGGTGGGGGGCTCTACAATGAGCAGTTCTTC. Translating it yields CATKGGGLYNEQFF.

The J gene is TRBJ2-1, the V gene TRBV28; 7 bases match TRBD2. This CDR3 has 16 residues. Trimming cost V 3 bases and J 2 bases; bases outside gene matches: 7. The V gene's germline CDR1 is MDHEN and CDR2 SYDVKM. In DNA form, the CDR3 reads TGTGCCAGCAGTTTGGTAAGCGGGGCGCCCTACAATGAGCAGTTCTTC. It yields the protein CASSLVSGAPYNEQFF.

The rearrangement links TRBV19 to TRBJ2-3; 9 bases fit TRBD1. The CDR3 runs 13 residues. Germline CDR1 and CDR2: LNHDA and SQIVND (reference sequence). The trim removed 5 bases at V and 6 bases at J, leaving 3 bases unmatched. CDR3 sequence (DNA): TGTGCCAGTAGTTGGGACAGGGTGGATACGCAGTATTTT. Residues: CASSWDRVDTQYF.

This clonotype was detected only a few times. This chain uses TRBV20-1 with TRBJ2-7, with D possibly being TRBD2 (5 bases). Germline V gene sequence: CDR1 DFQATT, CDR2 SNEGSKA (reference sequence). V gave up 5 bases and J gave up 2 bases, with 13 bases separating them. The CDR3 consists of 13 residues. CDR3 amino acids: CSAPHPRAYEQYF. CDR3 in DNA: TGCAGTGCTCCCCACCCGCGGGCCTACGAGCAGTACTTC.

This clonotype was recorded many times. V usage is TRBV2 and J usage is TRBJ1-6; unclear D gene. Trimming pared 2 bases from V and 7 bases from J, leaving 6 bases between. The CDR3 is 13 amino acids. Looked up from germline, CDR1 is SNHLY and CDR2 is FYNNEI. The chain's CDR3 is CASSESGNSPLHF. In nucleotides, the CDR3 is TGTGCCAGCAGTGAATCGGGGAATTCACCCCTCCACTTT.

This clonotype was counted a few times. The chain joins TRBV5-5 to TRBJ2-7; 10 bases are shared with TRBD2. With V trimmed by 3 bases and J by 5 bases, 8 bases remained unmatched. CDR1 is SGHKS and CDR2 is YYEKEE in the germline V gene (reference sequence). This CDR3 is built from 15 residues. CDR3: CASSSVSGRANEQYF. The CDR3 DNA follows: TGTGCCAGCAGCTCTGTGAGCGGGAGGGCCAACGAGCAGTACTTC.

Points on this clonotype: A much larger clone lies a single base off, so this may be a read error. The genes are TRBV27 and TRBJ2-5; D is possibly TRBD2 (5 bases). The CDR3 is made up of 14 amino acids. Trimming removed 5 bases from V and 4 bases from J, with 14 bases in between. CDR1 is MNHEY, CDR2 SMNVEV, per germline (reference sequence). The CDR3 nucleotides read TGTGCCAGCAGTCCCGGGATTAACCCAGAGACCCAGTACTTC. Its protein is CASSPGINPETQYF.

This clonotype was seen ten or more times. CDR3 in amino acids: CASSLYGSYEQYF. DNA for the CDR3: TGTGCCAGCAGCTTGTACGGTTCCTACGAGCAGTACTTC. The J gene is TRBJ2-7, the V gene TRBV11-3; D is ambiguous. V dropped 3 bases and J dropped 1 base, with 7 bases sitting between them. From germline, CDR1 is SGHNT and CDR2 YENEEA. The CDR3 extends over 13 amino acids.

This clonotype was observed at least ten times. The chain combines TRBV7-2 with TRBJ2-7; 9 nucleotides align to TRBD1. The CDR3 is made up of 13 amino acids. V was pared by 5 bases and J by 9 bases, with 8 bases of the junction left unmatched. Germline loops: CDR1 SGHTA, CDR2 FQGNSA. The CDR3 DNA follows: TGTGCCAGCAGCGCACAGGGGGCAACGGGGCAGTACTTC. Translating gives CASSAQGATGQYF.

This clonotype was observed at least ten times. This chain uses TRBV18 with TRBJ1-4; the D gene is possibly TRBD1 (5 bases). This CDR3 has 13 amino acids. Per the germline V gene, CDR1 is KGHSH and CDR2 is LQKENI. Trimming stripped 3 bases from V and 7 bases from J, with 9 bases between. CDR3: CASSPGHSEKLFF. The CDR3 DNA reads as TGTGCCAGCTCACCCGGACACAGTGAAAAACTGTTTTTT.

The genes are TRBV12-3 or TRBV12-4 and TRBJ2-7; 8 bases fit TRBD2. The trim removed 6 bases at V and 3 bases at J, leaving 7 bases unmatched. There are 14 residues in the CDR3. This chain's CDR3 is CASRTSADSYEQYF. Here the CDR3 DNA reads TGTGCCAGCAGGACTAGCGCGGACAGCTACGAGCAGTACTTC.

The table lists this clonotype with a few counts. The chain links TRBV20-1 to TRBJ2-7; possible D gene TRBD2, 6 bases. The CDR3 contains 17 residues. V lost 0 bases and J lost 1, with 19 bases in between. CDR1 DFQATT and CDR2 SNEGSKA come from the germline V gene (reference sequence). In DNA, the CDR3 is TGCAGTGCTAGAGACCCTTTGGCTAGCGCTAGGTCCTACGAGCAGTACTTC. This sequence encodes CSARDPLASARSYEQYF.

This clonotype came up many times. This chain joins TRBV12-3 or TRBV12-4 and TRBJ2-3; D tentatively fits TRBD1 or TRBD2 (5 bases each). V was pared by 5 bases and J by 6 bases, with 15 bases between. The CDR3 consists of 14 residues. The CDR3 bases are TGTGCCAGCAGTCCGTACGAGGGGTGGGATACGCAGTATTTT. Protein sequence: CASSPYEGWDTQYF.